This TCR beta chain emerged from a study of T-cell memory formation after mild COVID-19. Each CDR3 protein is one row after TCRdb ran MiXCR on the 5' RACE reads. The sample carries some 310,000 distinct CDR3 sequences, 20% to 25% recorded once. By share, this clonotype counts as medium-sized. The CDR3 has 15 residues. The V segment lost 8 bases and the J segment 4 bases; nucleotides outside the gene matches: 7. In germline, CDR1 is SGHAT, CDR2 FQNNGV. Material for sequencing was PBMCs or a T cell subset sorted from them (not recorded which). The receptor was isolated from a man in his late teens or twenties who had mild COVID-19 (a few samples of this study predate the infection). Cell type and time point are not known. The chain combines TRBV11-2 with TRBJ2-2, with 10 positions matching TRBD2. The CDR3: CASWGGLALTGELFF. As DNA, the CDR3 is TGTGCCAGCTGGGGGGGACTAGCGCTCACCGGGGAGCTGTTTTTT.